This TCR beta chain was observed in a study of human T cells and chemical hapten exposure. Turning to the study itself: DPC (0.01%) was patch tested on the upper back and read at 6 days.

Germline V gene sequence: CDR1 SEHNR, CDR2 FQNEAQ (reference sequence). This CDR3 spans 14 amino acids. V was cut by 5 bases and J by 2 bases, with 11 bases left in between. Library preparation tagged each individual cDNA molecule with a unique molecular identifier. TCRdb re-called the RACE reads with MiXCR, one entry per CDR3 protein. The table lists about 160,000 distinct CDR3 sequences, roughly 26% of them singletons. Regarding time point: patch test 3, about 24 weeks after DPC sensitization. Treatment of the sample: therapeutic diphenylcyclopropenone sensitization with weekly scalp DPC. The gene calls are TRBV7-9 and TRBJ2-3; D remains ambiguous. The source is a young woman with alopecia areata. Some clones in this sample may be carry-over from other donors' samples. Source: whole blood, taken in connection with sensitization to the hapten diphenylcyclopropenone (DPC). CDR3 amino acids: CASSAAFYTDTQYF. As DNA, the CDR3 is TGTGCCAGCAGCGCCGCTTTCTACACAGATACGCAGTATTTT.